Listed below are T cell receptor beta chains from one sample, sequenced in a study of blood T cells in healthy people across ages. TCRdb re-derived calls from the 5' RACE reads in MiXCR, one entry per CDR3 protein. The sample lists roughly 1.5 million distinct CDR3 sequences, 35% to 45% seen once, with less than 5% in the top ten. Source material: blood. The origin of the receptors is a woman between 18 and 29 years old in good health. The CDR3 runs from the conserved cysteine through the conserved F or W. The D gene is left open where the match is weak. Some rows have no size entry. The others give once, few or many, or a class for an expanded clone.

len: 16
j_gene: TRBJ1-1
v_gene: TRBV4-3
d_gene: -
abundance: -
CDR3aa: CASSQDNPRESTEAFF
CDR3nt: TGCGCCAGCAGCCAAGATAACCCAAGGGAGAGCACTGAAGCTTTCTTT

len: 13
j_gene: TRBJ2-3
v_gene: TRBV7-2
d_gene: -
abundance: few
CDR3aa: CASSSLFSDTQYF
CDR3nt: TGTGCCAGCAGCTCCCTCTTCTCAGATACGCAGTATTTT

len: 15
j_gene: TRBJ2-5
v_gene: TRBV20-1
d_gene: -
abundance: -
CDR3aa: CSARRGQGFKETQYF
CDR3nt: TGCAGTGCTAGACGGGGGCAGGGATTTAAAGAGACCCAGTACTTC

len: 11
j_gene: TRBJ2-7
v_gene: TRBV28
d_gene: -
abundance: few
CDR3aa: CASRSLYEQYF
CDR3nt: TGTGCCAGCAGGTCCCTTTACGAGCAGTACTTC

len: 14
j_gene: TRBJ2-1
v_gene: TRBV2
d_gene: TRBD1
abundance: -
CDR3aa: CASTGTGLYNEQFF
CDR3nt: TGTGCCAGCACTGGGACAGGGCTTTACAATGAGCAGTTCTTC

len: 16
j_gene: TRBJ1-4
v_gene: TRBV5-5
d_gene: TRBD1
abundance: few
CDR3aa: CASSLGQPAANEKLFF
CDR3nt: TGTGCCAGCAGCCTGGGACAGCCTGCAGCTAATGAAAAACTGTTTTTT

len: 15
j_gene: TRBJ1-2
v_gene: TRBV25-1
d_gene: TRBD1
abundance: -
CDR3aa: CASSDSGQGGYGYTF
CDR3nt: TGTGCCAGCAGTGATTCGGGACAGGGCGGCTATGGCTACACCTTC

len: 16
j_gene: TRBJ2-7
v_gene: TRBV4-2
d_gene: TRBD2
abundance: -
CDR3aa: CASSQDRVGGRHEQYF
CDR3nt: TGTGCCAGCAGCCAAGATAGGGTGGGCGGGAGACACGAGCAGTACTTC

len: 15
j_gene: TRBJ2-7
v_gene: TRBV20-1
d_gene: TRBD2
abundance: -
CDR3aa: CSARELGLAGTEQYF
CDR3nt: TGCAGTGCTAGAGAGCTGGGGCTAGCGGGAACCGAGCAGTACTTC

len: 13
j_gene: TRBJ1-2
v_gene: TRBV12-3/TRBV12-4
d_gene: -
abundance: few
CDR3aa: CASSSPGRAGYTF
CDR3nt: TGTGCCAGCAGTTCCCCCGGCAGGGCGGGCTACACCTTC

len: 16
j_gene: TRBJ2-7
v_gene: TRBV6-6
d_gene: TRBD2
abundance: -
CDR3aa: CASSLDTGGPSYEQYF
CDR3nt: TGTGCCAGCAGTCTCGATACGGGGGGGCCCTCCTACGAGCAGTACTTC

len: 14
j_gene: TRBJ1-1
v_gene: TRBV4-1
d_gene: -
abundance: -
CDR3aa: CASSLRAPGTEAFF
CDR3nt: TGCGCCAGCAGCCTCCGGGCCCCGGGAACTGAAGCTTTCTTT

len: 15
j_gene: TRBJ2-4
v_gene: TRBV4-1
d_gene: -
abundance: -
CDR3aa: CASSQLQLAPYGQYF
CDR3nt: TGCGCCAGCAGCCAATTGCAGCTGGCCCCATACGGGCAGTACTTC

len: 15
j_gene: TRBJ2-1
v_gene: TRBV20-1
d_gene: TRBD2
abundance: -
CDR3aa: CSGTSGGTDYNEQFF
CDR3nt: TGCAGTGGTACTAGCGGGGGGACCGACTACAATGAGCAGTTCTTC

len: 14
j_gene: TRBJ2-7
v_gene: TRBV30
d_gene: -
abundance: -
CDR3aa: CAWSVARGVYEQYF
CDR3nt: TGTGCCTGGAGTGTAGCCAGGGGGGTCTACGAGCAGTACTTC

len: 15
j_gene: TRBJ2-1
v_gene: TRBV11-1
d_gene: -
abundance: few
CDR3aa: CASTLRDLEANEQFF
CDR3nt: TGTGCCAGCACCCTCCGGGACTTAGAAGCCAATGAGCAGTTCTTC

len: 16
j_gene: TRBJ1-1
v_gene: TRBV27
d_gene: -
abundance: -
CDR3aa: CASRTDRTAYPTEAFF
CDR3nt: TGTGCCAGCAGGACTGACAGGACCGCTTACCCCACTGAAGCTTTCTTT

len: 15
j_gene: TRBJ2-3
v_gene: TRBV24-1
d_gene: TRBD2
abundance: few
CDR3aa: CATSDSSGGSDTQYF
CDR3nt: TGTGCCACCAGTGACTCTAGCGGGGGCTCGGATACGCAGTATTTT

len: 15
j_gene: TRBJ2-3
v_gene: TRBV29-1
d_gene: TRBD2
abundance: -
CDR3aa: CSVASGSWGTDTQYF
CDR3nt: TGCAGCGTCGCAAGCGGGAGTTGGGGCACAGATACGCAGTATTTT

len: 17
j_gene: TRBJ1-6
v_gene: TRBV5-1
d_gene: -
abundance: -
CDR3aa: CASSLTRGSSYNSPLHF
CDR3nt: TGCGCCAGCAGCTTGACCAGGGGCAGCTCCTATAATTCACCCCTCCACTTT

len: 12
j_gene: TRBJ2-3
v_gene: TRBV12-3/TRBV12-4
d_gene: -
abundance: -
CDR3aa: CASSFSKDTQYF
CDR3nt: TGTGCCAGCAGTTTTTCCAAAGATACGCAGTATTTT

len: 16
j_gene: TRBJ1-4
v_gene: TRBV6-5
d_gene: -
abundance: few
CDR3aa: CASSFGQERTNEKLFF
CDR3nt: TGTGCCAGCAGTTTCGGCCAGGAGAGAACTAATGAAAAACTGTTTTTT

len: 13
j_gene: TRBJ2-5
v_gene: TRBV5-1
d_gene: -
abundance: -
CDR3aa: CASSLDTAETQYF
CDR3nt: TGCGCCAGCAGCTTGGATACAGCCGAGACCCAGTACTTC

len: 14
j_gene: TRBJ2-5
v_gene: TRBV10-3
d_gene: -
abundance: few
CDR3aa: CAISESGGAETQYF
CDR3nt: TGTGCCATCAGTGAGTCGGGGGGCGCAGAGACCCAGTACTTC

len: 13
j_gene: TRBJ2-7
v_gene: TRBV15
d_gene: -
abundance: -
CDR3aa: CATSRDSLYKQYF
CDR3nt: TGTGCCACCAGCAGAGATTCTCTCTACAAGCAGTACTTC